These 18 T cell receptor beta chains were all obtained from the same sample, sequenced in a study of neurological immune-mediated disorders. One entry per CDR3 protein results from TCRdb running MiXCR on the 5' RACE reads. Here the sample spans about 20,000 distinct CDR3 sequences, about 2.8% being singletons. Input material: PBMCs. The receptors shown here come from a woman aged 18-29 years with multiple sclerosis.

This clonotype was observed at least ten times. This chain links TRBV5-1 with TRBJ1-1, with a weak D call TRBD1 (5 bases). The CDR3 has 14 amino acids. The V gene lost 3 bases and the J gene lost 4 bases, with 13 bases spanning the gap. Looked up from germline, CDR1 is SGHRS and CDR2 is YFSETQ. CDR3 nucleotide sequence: TGCGCCAGCAGCTCCCGGACAAGGGGCACTGAAGCTTTCTTT. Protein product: CASSSRTRGTEAFF.

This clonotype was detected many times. The DNA of the CDR3 is TGTGCCAGCAGTTTGGGGCTGACCTACGAGCAGTACTTC. Protein: CASSLGLTYEQYF. V usage is TRBV28 and J usage is TRBJ2-7; TRBD1 is a possible D gene (5 bases). This CDR3 spans 13 amino acids. Germline values: CDR1 MDHEN, CDR2 SYDVKM. The ends were cut back, 3 bases at V and 2 bases at J, with 8 bases in the middle.

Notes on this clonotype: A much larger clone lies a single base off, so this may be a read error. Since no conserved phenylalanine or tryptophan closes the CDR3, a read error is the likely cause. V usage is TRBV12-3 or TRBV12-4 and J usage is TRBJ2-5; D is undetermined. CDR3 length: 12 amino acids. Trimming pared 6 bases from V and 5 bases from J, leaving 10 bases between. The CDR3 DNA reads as TGTGCCAGCAGCCGGGCCGGGGAGACCCAGTACTGC. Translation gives CASSRAGETQYC.

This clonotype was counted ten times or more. For the CDR3, the DNA is TGCAGTGCTCACAGGGCGGCCTACAATGAGCAGTTCTTC. This gives the protein CSAHRAAYNEQFF. The chain uses TRBV20-1 and TRBJ2-1; TRBD1 is a possible D gene (6 bases). The CDR3 runs 13 residues. The V end lost 5 bases, the J end lost 2 bases, and 10 bases lay between the germline ends. In germline, CDR1 is DFQATT, CDR2 SNEGSKA (reference sequence).

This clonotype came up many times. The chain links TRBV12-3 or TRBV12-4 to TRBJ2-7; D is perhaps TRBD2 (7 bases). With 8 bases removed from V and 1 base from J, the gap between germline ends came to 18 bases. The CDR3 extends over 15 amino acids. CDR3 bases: TGTGCCAGCCGCTCACGAGGGGGGGGATCCTACGAGCAGTACTTC. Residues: CASRSRGGGSYEQYF.

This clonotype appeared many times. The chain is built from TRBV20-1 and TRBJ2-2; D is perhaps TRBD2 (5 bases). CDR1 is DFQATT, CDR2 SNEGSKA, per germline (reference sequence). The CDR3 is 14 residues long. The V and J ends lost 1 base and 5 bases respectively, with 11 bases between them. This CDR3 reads CSARGSRGTGELFF. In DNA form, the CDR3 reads TGCAGTGCTAGAGGGTCCCGAGGGACCGGGGAGCTGTTTTTT.

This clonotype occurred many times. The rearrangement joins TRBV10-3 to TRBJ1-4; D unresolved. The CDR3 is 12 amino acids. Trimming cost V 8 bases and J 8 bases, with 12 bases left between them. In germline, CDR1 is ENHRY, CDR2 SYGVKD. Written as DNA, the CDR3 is TGTGCCATCGCCGAGGGTATCGAAAAACTGTTTTTT. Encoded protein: CAIAEGIEKLFF.

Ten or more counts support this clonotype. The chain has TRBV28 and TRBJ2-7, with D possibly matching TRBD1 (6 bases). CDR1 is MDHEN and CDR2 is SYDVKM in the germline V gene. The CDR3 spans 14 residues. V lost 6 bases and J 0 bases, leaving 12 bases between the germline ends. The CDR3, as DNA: TGTGCCAGCAGCATAAAGACAGGCTCCTACGAGCAGTACTTC. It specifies CASSIKTGSYEQYF.

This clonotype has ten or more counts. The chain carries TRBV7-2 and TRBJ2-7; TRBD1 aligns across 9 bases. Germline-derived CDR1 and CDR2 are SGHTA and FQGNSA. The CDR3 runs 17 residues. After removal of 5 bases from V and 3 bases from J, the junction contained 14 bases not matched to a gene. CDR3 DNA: TGTGCCAGCAGCCATCGTTTTACAGGGGGCCTGTACTACGAGCAGTACTTC. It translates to CASSHRFTGGLYYEQYF.

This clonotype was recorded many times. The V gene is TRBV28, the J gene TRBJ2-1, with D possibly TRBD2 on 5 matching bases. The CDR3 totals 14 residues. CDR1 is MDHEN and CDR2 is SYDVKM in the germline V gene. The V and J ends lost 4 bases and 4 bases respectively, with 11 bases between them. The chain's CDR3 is CASSSLGGYNEQFF. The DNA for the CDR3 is TGTGCCAGCAGTTCCCTGGGCGGGTACAATGAGCAGTTCTTC.

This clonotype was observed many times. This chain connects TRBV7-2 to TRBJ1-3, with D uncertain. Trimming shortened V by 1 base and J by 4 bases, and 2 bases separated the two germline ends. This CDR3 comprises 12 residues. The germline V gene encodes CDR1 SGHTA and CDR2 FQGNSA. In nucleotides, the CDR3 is TGTGCCAGCAGCTTAGAAGGAAACACCATATATTTT. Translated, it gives CASSLEGNTIYF.

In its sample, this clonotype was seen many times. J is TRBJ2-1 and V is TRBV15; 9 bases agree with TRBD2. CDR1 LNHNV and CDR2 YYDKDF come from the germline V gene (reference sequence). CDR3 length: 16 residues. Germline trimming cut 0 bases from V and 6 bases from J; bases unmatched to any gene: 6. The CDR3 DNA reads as TGTGCCACCAGCAGAGATTCTAGCGGGGTACGCAATGAGCAGTTCTTC. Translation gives CATSRDSSGVRNEQFF.

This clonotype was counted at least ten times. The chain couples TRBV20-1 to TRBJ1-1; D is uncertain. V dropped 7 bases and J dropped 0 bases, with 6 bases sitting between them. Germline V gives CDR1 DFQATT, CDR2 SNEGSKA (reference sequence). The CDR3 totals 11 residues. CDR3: CSVGLNTEAFF. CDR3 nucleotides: TGCAGTGTCGGTTTGAACACTGAAGCTTTCTTT.

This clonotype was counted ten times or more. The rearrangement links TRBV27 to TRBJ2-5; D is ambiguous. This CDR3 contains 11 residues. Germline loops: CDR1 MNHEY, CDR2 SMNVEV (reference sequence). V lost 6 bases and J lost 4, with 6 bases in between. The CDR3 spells CASRIGETQYF. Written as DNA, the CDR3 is TGTGCCAGCAGGATAGGAGAGACCCAGTACTTC.

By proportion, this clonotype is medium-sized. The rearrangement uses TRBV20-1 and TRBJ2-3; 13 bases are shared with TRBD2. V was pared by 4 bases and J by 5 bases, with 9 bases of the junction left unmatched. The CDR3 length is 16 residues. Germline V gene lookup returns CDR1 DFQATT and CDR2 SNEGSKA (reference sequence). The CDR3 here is CSATPTSGGVRDTQYF. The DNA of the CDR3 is TGCAGTGCTACTCCAACTAGCGGGGGGGTTAGAGATACGCAGTATTTT.

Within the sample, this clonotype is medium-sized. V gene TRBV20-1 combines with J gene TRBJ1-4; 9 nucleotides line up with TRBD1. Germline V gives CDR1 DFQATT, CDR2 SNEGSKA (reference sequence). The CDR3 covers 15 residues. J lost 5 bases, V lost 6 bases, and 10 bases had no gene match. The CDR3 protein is CSAQRGTGRNEKLFF. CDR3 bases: TGCAGTGCCCAAAGAGGGACAGGGAGAAATGAAAAACTGTTTTTT.

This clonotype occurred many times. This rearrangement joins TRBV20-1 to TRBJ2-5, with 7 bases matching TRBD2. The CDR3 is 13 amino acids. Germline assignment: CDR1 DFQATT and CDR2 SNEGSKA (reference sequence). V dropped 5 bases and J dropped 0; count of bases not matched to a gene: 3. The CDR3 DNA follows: TGCAGTGCTCCGGGACTAAACCAAGAGACCCAGTACTTC. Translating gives CSAPGLNQETQYF.

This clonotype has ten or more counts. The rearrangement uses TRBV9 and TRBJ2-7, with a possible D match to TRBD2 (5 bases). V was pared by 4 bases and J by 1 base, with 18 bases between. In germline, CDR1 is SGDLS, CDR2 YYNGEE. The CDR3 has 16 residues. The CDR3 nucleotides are TGTGCCAGCAGCCCCCTTGAGCGGATCTCGTCCTACGAGCAGTACTTC. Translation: CASSPLERISSYEQYF.